The 13 T cell receptor beta chains listed next were all sequenced from one sample in a study of patients and donors after allogeneic stem cell transplantation. TCRdb redid the calling of the RT-PCR reads with MiXCR, one entry per CDR3 protein. This table has almost 90,000 distinct CDR3 sequences, about 5% appearing once. The sample consisted of blood, either unsorted or a sorted T cell fraction (not recorded which). These receptors were collected from a human donor who was either an allogeneic HSCT recipient or a stem cell or donor lymphocyte infusion donor (not recorded which). It is not recorded whose cells these are; they may come from a transplant donor.

This clonotype was recorded at least ten times. One end of the junction varies from germline; a read error may be responsible. The V gene is TRBV20-1, the J gene TRBJ1-6; unclear D gene. Germline V gene sequence: CDR1 DFQATT, CDR2 SNEGSKA (reference sequence). This CDR3 has 16 amino acids. CDR3 nucleotides: TGCAGTGCTAGAGAGTTCACAGAAGGCTATGATTCACCCCTCCACTTT. It yields the protein CSAREFTEGYDSPLHF.

This clonotype was recorded at least ten times. This chain uses TRBV5-1 with TRBJ2-1, with no clear D. V lost 4 bases to trimming and J lost 7 bases, with 12 bases between them. Germline values: CDR1 SGHRS, CDR2 YFSETQ. This CDR3 is built from 13 residues. The CDR3: CASSPSPRNEQFF. Here the CDR3 DNA reads TGCGCCAGCAGCCCGAGTCCCAGGAATGAGCAGTTCTTC.

This clonotype was recorded many times. The V call is TRBV2, the J call TRBJ1-5, with D unresolved. The CDR3 loop spans 13 amino acids. Trimming removed 1 base from V and 3 bases from J, with 4 bases in between. CDR1 SNHLY and CDR2 FYNNEI come from the germline V gene. The CDR3 is CASSEESNQPQHF. The CDR3 region has the DNA TGTGCCAGCAGTGAAGAATCCAATCAGCCCCAGCATTTT.

This clonotype was counted at least ten times. In DNA form, the CDR3 reads TGCAGTGCTAGAGAACTCCCTAGGGGACATCAGCCCCAGCATTTT. Encoded protein: CSARELPRGHQPQHF. The chain is built from TRBV20-1 and TRBJ1-5, with a tentative D call TRBD1 (5 bases). The CDR3 extends over 15 amino acids. V lost 0 bases, J lost 5 bases, and 14 bases lay in between. Germline-derived CDR1 and CDR2 are DFQATT and SNEGSKA (reference sequence).

This clonotype qualifies as medium-sized (0.01 to 0.1%). This chain connects TRBV5-1 to TRBJ2-1; D unresolved. The germline V gene has CDR1 SGHRS and CDR2 YFSETQ. V lost 0 bases and J 7 bases, leaving 17 bases between the germline ends. The CDR3 is 16 residues long. Here the CDR3 reads CASSLAPTDGGNEQFF. The CDR3 bases are TGCGCCAGCAGCTTGGCCCCTACAGATGGTGGGAATGAGCAGTTCTTC.

This chain connects TRBV2 to TRBJ2-1; perhaps TRBD1 as D (6 bases). This CDR3 is 13 amino acids long. Germline loops: CDR1 SNHLY, CDR2 FYNNEI. V lost 10 bases and J lost 4, with 14 bases in between. The CDR3, as DNA: TGTGCCACCGGTAGGACAGCATACAATGAGCAGTTCTTC. Translation gives CATGRTAYNEQFF.

This clonotype appeared many times. One end of the junction fails to match germline, which may point to a read error. This chain joins TRBV7-7 and TRBJ2-1; 10 nucleotides align to TRBD1. The germline gives CDR1 SSHAT, CDR2 FNYEAQ (reference sequence). The CDR3 loop spans 13 amino acids. The CDR3 region is CASSLGQGDEQFF. In DNA, the CDR3 is TGTGCTAGCAGCTTAGGACAGGGGGATGAGCAGTTCTTC.

The sample holds a few counts of this clonotype. The CDR3 coding sequence is TGTGCCAGCAGTGGGTCAGGGGGTTATCAGCCCCAGCATTTT. This translates into CASSGSGGYQPQHF. The genes are TRBV6-1 and TRBJ1-5, with 7 bases identical to TRBD1. This CDR3 is built from 14 residues. Germline CDR1 is MNHNS and CDR2 is SASEGT. The junction had 5 bases not matched to a gene; V was cut back by 4 bases and J by 5 bases.

This clonotype was counted at least ten times. The chain joins TRBV20-1 to TRBJ2-7, with D perhaps TRBD2 (7 bases). The CDR3 spans 15 residues. CDR1 and CDR2 (germline): DFQATT, SNEGSKA (reference sequence). Between the trimmed V and J ends, which lost 1 base and 2 bases, there was a span of 15 bases. CDR3 bases: TGCAGTGCTAGAGTCGGAGGGGGGGCCCCCTACGAGCAGTACTTC. It translates to CSARVGGGAPYEQYF.

This clonotype is labeled as medium-sized. V is TRBV7-2 and J is TRBJ2-3, with unresolved D. CDR1 and CDR2 from the germline V gene are SGHTA and FQGNSA. V was pared by 1 base and J by 2 bases, with 7 bases between. The CDR3 totals 14 residues. The chain's CDR3 is CASSLDRYTDTQYF. As DNA, the CDR3 is TGTGCCAGCAGCTTAGATCGCTACACAGATACGCAGTATTTT.

This clonotype was detected many times. This chain joins TRBV4-1 and TRBJ2-7, with 8 bases identical to TRBD1. The CDR3 length is 16 residues. With V trimmed by 4 bases and J by 2 bases, 10 bases remained unmatched. The V gene's germline CDR1 is MGHRA and CDR2 YSYEKL. The CDR3 coding sequence is TGCGCCAGCAGCCCCTCATCGGACAGGGTTACCTACGAGCAGTACTTC. Protein sequence: CASSPSSDRVTYEQYF.

This clonotype was counted many times. At one end the junction does not follow the germline gene, possibly because of a read error. The chain joins TRBV2 to TRBJ2-1; 10 bases agree with TRBD2. Germline V gives CDR1 SNHLY, CDR2 FYNNEI. This CDR3 spans 14 amino acids. CDR3 DNA: TGTGCAAGCAGCGGAAGACTAGCGGGCAATGAGCAGTTCTTC. This sequence encodes CASSGRLAGNEQFF.

This clonotype has a count of ten or more. This sequence joins TRBV7-2 and TRBJ2-3, with D perhaps matching TRBD2 (7 bases). The germline gives CDR1 SGHTA, CDR2 FQGNSA. This CDR3 region has 15 residues. V lost 5 bases and J lost 4, with 16 bases in between. CDR3 DNA: TGTGCCAGCAGCACGACTAGCAAGGGGGCAGATACGCAGTATTTT. Amino acids: CASSTTSKGADTQYF.